The TCR beta chain described here comes from a study of blood T cells in healthy people across ages. Then a second PCR, running about 6 to 11 cycles, was carried out with a sample-barcoded 5' primer and a J-beta primer mix. Each TCR beta cDNA got a 12-nucleotide random molecular identifier. TCRdb re-analysed the 5' RACE reads in MiXCR, keeping a single row per CDR3 protein. The table shows roughly 1 million distinct CDR3 sequences, with roughly 24% occurring only once. J lost 7 bases, V lost 7 bases, and 17 bases had no gene match. The CDR3 has 16 amino acids. CDR1 MRHNA and CDR2 SNTAGT come from the germline V gene. These records were also assigned to another study, of T cells of mothers and their children. That paper adds: The donors comprised about 6 children and their three healthy Caucasian mothers.

Material for sequencing was blood. The TCR sequence derives from a girl aged 2 to 9 in good health. J is TRBJ2-5 and V is TRBV6-4, with TRBD2 matching over 8 bases. The CDR3 DNA reads as TGTGCCAGCACCCGGAAGAAGCGGGAGCACACTGGGACCCAGTACTTC. Encoded protein: CASTRKKREHTGTQYF.